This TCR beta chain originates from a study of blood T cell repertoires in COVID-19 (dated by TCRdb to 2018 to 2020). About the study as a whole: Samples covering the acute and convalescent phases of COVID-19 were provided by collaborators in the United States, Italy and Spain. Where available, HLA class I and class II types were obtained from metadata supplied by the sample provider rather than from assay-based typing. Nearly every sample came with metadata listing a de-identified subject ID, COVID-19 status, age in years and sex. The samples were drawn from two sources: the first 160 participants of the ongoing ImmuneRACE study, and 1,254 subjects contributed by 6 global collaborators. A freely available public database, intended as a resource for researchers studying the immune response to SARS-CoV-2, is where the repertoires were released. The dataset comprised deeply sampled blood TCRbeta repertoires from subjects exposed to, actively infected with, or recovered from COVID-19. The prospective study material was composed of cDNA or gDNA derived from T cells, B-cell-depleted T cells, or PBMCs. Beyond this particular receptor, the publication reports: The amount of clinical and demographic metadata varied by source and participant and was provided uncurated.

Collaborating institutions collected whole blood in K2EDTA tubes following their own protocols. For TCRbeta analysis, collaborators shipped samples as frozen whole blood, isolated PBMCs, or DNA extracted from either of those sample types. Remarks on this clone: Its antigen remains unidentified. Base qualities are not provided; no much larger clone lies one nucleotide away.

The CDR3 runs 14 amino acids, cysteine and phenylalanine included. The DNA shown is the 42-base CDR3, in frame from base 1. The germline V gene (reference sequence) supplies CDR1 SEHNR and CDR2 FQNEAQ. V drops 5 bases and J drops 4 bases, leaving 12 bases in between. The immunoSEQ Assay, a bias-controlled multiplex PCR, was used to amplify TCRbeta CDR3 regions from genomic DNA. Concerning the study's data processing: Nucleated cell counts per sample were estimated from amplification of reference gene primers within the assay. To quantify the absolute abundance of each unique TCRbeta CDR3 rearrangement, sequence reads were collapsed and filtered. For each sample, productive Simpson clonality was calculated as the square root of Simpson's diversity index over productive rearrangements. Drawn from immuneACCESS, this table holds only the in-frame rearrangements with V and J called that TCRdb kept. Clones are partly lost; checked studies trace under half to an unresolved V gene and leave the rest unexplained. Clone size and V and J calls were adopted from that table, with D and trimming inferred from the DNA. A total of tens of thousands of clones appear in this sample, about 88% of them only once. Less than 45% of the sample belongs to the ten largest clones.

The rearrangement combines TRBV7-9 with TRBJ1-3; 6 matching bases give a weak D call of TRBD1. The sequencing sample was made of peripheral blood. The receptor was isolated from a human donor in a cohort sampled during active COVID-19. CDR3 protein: CASSPTGQGNTIYF. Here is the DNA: TGTGCCAGCAGCCCCACAGGGCAAGGAAACACCATATATTTT.